This entry concerns a single T cell receptor beta chain. With autoimmune disease history or systemic immunosuppression, patients were excluded. Generated by immunoSEQ multiplex PCR, the TCRdb table keeps only in-frame clones and is missing some. The table has about 42,000 clones, just over 85% seen once; the top ten hold just over 20%. The data derive from a study of OX40 agonist ivuxolimab in advanced cancers. The sequencing used CD4+ or CD8+ T cells sorted from blood, collected in a trial of the OX40 agonist ivuxolimab. The receptor was isolated from an adult with an advanced solid tumor such as melanoma, head and neck, liver or kidney cancer.

The CDR3 bases are TGTGCCAGCAGCTCGACCGGGACAGGGCCTACTAGCGGGGAGGGAAAGGAGTTCTTC. Translating gives CASSSTGTGPTSGEGKEFF. The chain is built from TRBV7-9 and TRBJ2-1, with TRBD2 as a possible D gene (10 bases). V was clipped by 4 bases and J by 14 bases, with 36 bases between them. Germline V lookup: CDR1 SEHNR, CDR2 FQNEAQ (reference sequence). The CDR3 contains 19 residues. Full variable domain (rest looked up from reference TRBV7-9 and TRBJ2-1): DTGVSQNPRHKITKRGQNVTFRCDPISEHNRLYWYRQTLGQGPEFLTYFQNEAQLEKSRLLSDRFSAERPKGSFSTLEIQRTEQGDSAMYLCASSSTGTGPTSGEGKEFFGPGTRLTVL.